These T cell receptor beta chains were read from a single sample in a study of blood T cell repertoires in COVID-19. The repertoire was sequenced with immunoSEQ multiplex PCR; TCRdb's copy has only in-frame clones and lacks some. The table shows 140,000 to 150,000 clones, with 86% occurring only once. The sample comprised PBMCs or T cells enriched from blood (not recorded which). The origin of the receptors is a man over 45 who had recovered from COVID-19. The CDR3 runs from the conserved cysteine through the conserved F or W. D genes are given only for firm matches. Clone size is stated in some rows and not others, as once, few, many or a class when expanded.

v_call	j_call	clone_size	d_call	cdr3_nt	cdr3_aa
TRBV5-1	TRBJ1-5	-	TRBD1	TGCGCCAGCAGCTTAGGGGGCGGGGAGAGCCAGCCCCAGCATTTT	CASSLGGGESQPQHF
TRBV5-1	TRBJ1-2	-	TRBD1	TGCGCCAGCAGCCCTAACCTTCTCCGGACAGGGGTTGACGGCTACACCTTC	CASSPNLLRTGVDGYTF
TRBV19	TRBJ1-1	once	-	TGTGCCAGTAGTATAGAGAGACAGATCATGAACACTGAAGCTTTCTTT	CASSIERQIMNTEAFF
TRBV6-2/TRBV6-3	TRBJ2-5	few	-	TGTGCCAGCAGTTACTCGGGACTCAAACAAGAGACCCAGTACTTC	CASSYSGLKQETQYF
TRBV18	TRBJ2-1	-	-	TGTGCCAGCTCACCACAGGGGAATGAGCAGTTCTTC	CASSPQGNEQFF
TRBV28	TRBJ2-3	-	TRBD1	TGTGCCAGCAGTTCTCCCCCCGGGACAGGGGGGATCCGACGCGATACGCAGTATTTT	CASSSPPGTGGIRRDTQYF
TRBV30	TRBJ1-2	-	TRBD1	TGTGCCTGGGGCTTCGACAGGGGGGAAATTGGCTACACCTTC	CAWGFDRGEIGYTF
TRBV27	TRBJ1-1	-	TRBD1	TGTGCCAGCAGTAAGACAGGGTGGTACACTGAAGCTTTCTTT	CASSKTGWYTEAFF
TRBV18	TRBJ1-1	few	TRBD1	TGTGCCAGCTCACTCAGGGGGCTCACTGAAGCTTTCTTT	CASSLRGLTEAFF
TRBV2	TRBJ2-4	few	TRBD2	TGTGCCAGCAGCGGGACTAGCGGGGGTGGAAACATTCAGTACTTC	CASSGTSGGGNIQYF
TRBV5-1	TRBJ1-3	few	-	TGCGCCAGCAGCTTGGCGGAGCCTGGAAACACCATATATTTT	CASSLAEPGNTIYF
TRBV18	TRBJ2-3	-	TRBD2	TGTGCCAGCTCACGCGGGGGGCAGGTTACGCAGTATTTT	CASSRGGQVTQYF
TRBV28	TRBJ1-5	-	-	TGTGCCAGCAGTTTAACGGATCAGCCCCAGCATTTT	CASSLTDQPQHF
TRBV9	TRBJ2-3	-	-	TGTGCCAGCAGCGTAGGGGTAGGGGTCAAGTCTAGAGATACGCAGTATTTT	CASSVGVGVKSRDTQYF
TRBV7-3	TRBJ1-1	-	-	TGTGCCAGCAGCCTCAACGGGGCTGAAGCTTTCTTT	CASSLNGAEAFF
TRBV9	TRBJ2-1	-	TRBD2	TGTGCCAGCAGCGTAGGAACTAGCGGGAGGGCTTACCTCTCCTACAATGAGCAGTTCTTC	CASSVGTSGRAYLSYNEQFF
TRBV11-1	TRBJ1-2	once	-	TGTGCCAGCAGCTCCTACGAGGCCTATGGCTACACCTTC	CASSSYEAYGYTF
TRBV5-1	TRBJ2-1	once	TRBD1	TGCGCCAGCAGCTTGGGGACAGGGGGCCTTTCTGATGAGCAGTTCTTC	CASSLGTGGLSDEQFF
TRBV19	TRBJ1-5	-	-	TGTGCCACCCTCGGACAGTCAGGCAATCAGCCCCAGCATTTT	CATLGQSGNQPQHF
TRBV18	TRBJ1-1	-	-	TGTGCCAGCTCACCAGACAGGCTGAACACTGAAGCTTTCTTT	CASSPDRLNTEAFF
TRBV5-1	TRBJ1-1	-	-	TGCGCCAGCAGCCGGGTGTCGGGGGGCACTGAAGCTTTCTTT	CASSRVSGGTEAFF
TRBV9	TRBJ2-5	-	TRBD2	TGTGCCAGCAGCGTGGCGGGGGGCGGGAGCTCCCTTGGACAAGAGACCCAGTACTTC	CASSVAGGGSSLGQETQYF
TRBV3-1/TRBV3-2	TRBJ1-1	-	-	TGTGCCAGCAGCCTAAAAGTAGCGGTGTCTGAAGCTTTCTTT	CASSLKVAVSEAFF
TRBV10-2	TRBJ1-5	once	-	TGCGCCACCTCTGCCGGCGGGGGGAGCAATCAGCCCCAGCATTTT	CATSAGGGSNQPQHF
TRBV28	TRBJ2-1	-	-	TGTGCCAGCAGTTTCGACGGAAGCGTCTACAATGAGCAGTTCTTC	CASSFDGSVYNEQFF
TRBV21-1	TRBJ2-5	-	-	TGTGCCAGCAGCAATAGCCTCCCCTCTCGCTTGAAGAACCAAGAGACCCAGTACTTC	CASSNSLPSRLKNQETQYF
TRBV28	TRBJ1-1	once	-	TGTGCCAGCAGTTCCGGGACTAGATTGTCGGAAGCTTTCTTT	CASSSGTRLSEAFF
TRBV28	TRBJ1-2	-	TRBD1	TGTGCCAGCAGTTTATTTTCAGGGGGTGCAGGGGGCTACACCTTC	CASSLFSGGAGGYTF
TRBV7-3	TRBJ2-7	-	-	TGTGCCAGCAGCTTAACGTCCGGGCTAGCTGGCGAGCAGTACTTC	CASSLTSGLAGEQYF
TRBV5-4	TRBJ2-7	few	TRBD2	TGTGCCAGCAGCTCAGGACTAGGGGAGAAGAAGCAGTACTTC	CASSSGLGEKKQYF
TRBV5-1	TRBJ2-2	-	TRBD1	TGCGCCAGCAGCTGGGGTACTACAGGGGTAGCGCGGAACACCGGGGAGCTGTTTTTT	CASSWGTTGVARNTGELFF
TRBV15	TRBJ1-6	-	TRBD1	TGTGCCACCAGCAGAGAAGACAGGGGGACCCTCCACTTT	CATSREDRGTLHF
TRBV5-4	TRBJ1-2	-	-	TGTGCCAGCAGCTTGTCAGCGTTAGTCTATGGCTACACCTTC	CASSLSALVYGYTF
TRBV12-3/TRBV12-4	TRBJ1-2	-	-	TGTGCCAGCAGCCCACAGGGCTACTATGGCTACACCTTC	CASSPQGYYGYTF
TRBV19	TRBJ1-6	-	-	TGTGCCAGTACCCACGGTAGGGAGACCTATAATTCACCCCTCCACTTT	CASTHGRETYNSPLHF
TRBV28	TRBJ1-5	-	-	TGTGCCAGCCTAACCCCAGCGGGAGGCAATCAGCCCCAGCATTTT	CASLTPAGGNQPQHF
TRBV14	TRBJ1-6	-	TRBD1	TGTGCCAGCAGCCAACAGGGGGCAGTTTCACCCCTCCACTTT	CASSQQGAVSPLHF
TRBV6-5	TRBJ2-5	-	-	TGTGCCAGCACTAAGGGGGGGTTCGAGACCCAGTACTTC	CASTKGGFETQYF
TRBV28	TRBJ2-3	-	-	TGTGCCAGCAGTTTACCTACTAGGACAGATACGCAGTATTTT	CASSLPTRTDTQYF
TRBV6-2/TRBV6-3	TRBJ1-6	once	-	TGTGCCAGCAGCACGGCAGGGGCGGAATGGAATTCACCCCTCCACTTT	CASSTAGAEWNSPLHF
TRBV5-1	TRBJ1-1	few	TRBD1	TGCGCCAGCAGCTTCGGACAGGGGAACACTGAAGCTTTCTTT	CASSFGQGNTEAFF
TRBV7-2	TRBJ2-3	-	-	TGTGCCAGCAGCTTAGCGACCCTCGCGGGTGGGCTCACAGATACGCAGTATTTT	CASSLATLAGGLTDTQYF
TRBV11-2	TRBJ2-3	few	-	TGTGCCAGCAGCCCCCAGCGGAGAGGCACAGATACGCAGTATTTT	CASSPQRRGTDTQYF
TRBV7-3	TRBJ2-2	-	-	TGTGCCAGCAGCTCCCGGCCCGAGGGCACCGGGGAGCTGTTTTTT	CASSSRPEGTGELFF
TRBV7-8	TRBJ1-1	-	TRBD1	TGTGCCAGCAGCTTGACAGGGCAGAACACTGAAGCTTTCTTT	CASSLTGQNTEAFF
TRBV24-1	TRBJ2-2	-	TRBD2	TGTGCCACCAGTGATTTTTCTAGCGGGAGAGGGGAGCTGTTTTTT	CATSDFSSGRGELFF
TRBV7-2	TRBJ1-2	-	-	TGTGCCAGCAGCTTAGCGCCTCAAGGGCGGGTCTATGGCTACACCTTC	CASSLAPQGRVYGYTF
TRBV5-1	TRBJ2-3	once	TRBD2	TGCGCCAGCAGCTCGACCGGGACTAGCGGACTCACAGATACGCAGTATTTT	CASSSTGTSGLTDTQYF
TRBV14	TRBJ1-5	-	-	TGTGCCAGCAGCACACTCAGCGTTGAGCCGAATCAGCCCCAGCATTTT	CASSTLSVEPNQPQHF
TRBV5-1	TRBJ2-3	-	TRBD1	TGCGCCAGCAGGATGTTCATCGGGACAGGTGGTTCAGATACGCAGTATTTT	CASRMFIGTGGSDTQYF
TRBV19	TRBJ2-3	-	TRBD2	TGTGCCAGTAGTCGGACTAGCGGGGGAAACACAGATACGCAGTATTTT	CASSRTSGGNTDTQYF
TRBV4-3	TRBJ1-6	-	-	TGCGCCAGCAGCCAAGTAACCGGGACACCGAATTCACCCCTCCACTTT	CASSQVTGTPNSPLHF
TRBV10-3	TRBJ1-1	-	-	TGTGCCATCAGTGATCGGCAGAGGAATGCTGAAGCTTTCTTT	CAISDRQRNAEAFF